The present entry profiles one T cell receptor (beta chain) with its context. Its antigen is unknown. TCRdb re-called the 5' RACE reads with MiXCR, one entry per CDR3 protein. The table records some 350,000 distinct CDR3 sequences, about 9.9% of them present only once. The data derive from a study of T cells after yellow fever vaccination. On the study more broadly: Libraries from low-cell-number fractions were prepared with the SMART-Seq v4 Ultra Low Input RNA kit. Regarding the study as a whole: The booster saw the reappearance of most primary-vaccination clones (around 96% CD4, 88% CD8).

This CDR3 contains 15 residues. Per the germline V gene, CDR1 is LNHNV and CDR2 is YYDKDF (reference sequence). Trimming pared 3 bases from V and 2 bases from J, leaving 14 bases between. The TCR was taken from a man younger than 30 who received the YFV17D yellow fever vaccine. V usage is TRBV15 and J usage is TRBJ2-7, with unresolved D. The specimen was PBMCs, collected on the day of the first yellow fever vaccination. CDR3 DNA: TGTGCCACCAGCAGTATATGGGGTTTGACCTACGAGCAGTACTTC. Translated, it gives CATSSIWGLTYEQYF. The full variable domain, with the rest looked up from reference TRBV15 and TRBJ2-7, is DAMVIQNPRYQVTQFGKPVTLSCSQTLNHNVMYWYQQKSSQAPKLLFHYYDKDFNNEADTPDNFQSRRPNTSFCFLDIRSPGLGDTAMYLCATSSIWGLTYEQYFGPGTRLTVT.